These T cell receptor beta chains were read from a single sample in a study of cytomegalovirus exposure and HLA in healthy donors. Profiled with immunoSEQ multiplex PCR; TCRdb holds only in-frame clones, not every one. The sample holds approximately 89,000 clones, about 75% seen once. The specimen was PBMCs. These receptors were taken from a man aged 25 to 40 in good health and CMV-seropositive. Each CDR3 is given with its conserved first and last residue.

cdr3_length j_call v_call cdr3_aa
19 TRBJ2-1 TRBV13 CASSLGGLAGRSSYNEQFF
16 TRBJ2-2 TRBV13 CASSLEGGLNTGELFF
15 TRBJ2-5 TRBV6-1 CASRRHPGSQETQYF
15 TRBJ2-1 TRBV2 CASSESLAGWDEQFF
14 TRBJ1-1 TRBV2 CASSQRQGNTEAFF
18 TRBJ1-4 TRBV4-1 CASSQERGRDRTNEKLFF
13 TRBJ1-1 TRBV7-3 CASSLNPTAKAFF
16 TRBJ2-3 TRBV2 CASSGGTTTATDTQYF
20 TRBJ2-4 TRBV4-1 CASSHPGLAGGRGAKNIQYF
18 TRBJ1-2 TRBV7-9 CSVSWAVGGMTSPNSYTF
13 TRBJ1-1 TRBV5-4 CASSFDRGHEAFF
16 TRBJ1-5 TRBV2 CASSEARRGKDQPQHF
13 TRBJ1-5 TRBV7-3 CASSLTPTEAQHF
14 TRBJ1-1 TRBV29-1 CSAQTTGGYTEAFF
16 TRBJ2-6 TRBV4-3 CASSQLTGVGANVLTF
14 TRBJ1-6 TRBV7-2 CASSLAFNNSPLHF
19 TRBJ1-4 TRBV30 CAWSVSRDFLSHPNEKLFF
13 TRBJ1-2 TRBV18 CASSPWTGDGYTF
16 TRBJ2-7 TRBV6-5 CASSYESAAGRSEQYF
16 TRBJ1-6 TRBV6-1 CASSERGSSYNSPLHF
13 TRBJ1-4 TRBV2 CASSENGEQLRGF
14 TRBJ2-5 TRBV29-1 CSVPLQGPQETQYF
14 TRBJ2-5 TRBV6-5 CASSSSGVLETQYF
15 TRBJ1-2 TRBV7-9 CASSTGQGPVVGYTF
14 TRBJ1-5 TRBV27 CASSKLHSNQPQHF
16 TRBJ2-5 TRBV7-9 CSSSPRGGEGGETQYF
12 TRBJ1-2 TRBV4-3 CASSQLRAGYTF